This entry features one TCR beta chain sequence. Its antigen remains undetermined. No much larger clonotype is one base removed from it; base qualities were not supplied. TCRbeta CDR3 regions were amplified from genomic DNA by means of the immunoSEQ Assay, a bias-controlled multiplex PCR. For the original study's pipeline: The number of nucleated cells in each sample was estimated from the amplification of reference gene primers within the assay. To quantify the absolute abundance of each unique TCRbeta CDR3 rearrangement, sequence reads were collapsed and filtered. For each sample, productive Simpson clonality was calculated as the square root of Simpson's diversity index over productive rearrangements. Imported from immuneACCESS, the table was reduced by TCRdb to in-frame sequences with V and J called. These copies leave out some clones; in studies compared against another copy, an unresolved V gene accounts for under half, and the cause of the remainder is not known. V and J calls and clone size follow that table, whereas D and trimming were derived from the DNA. The sample table lists a few hundred thousand clones, approximately 86% of them with a count of one. The top ten hold about 9.8% of the sample.

The data derive from a study of blood T cell repertoires in COVID-19 (dated by TCRdb to between 2020 and 2021). Concerning the study at large: Collaborator samples came from the United States, Italy and Spain and covered acute and convalescent phases of COVID-19. The material from the prospective study consisted of cDNA or gDNA derived from T cells, B-cell-depleted T cells, or PBMCs. Deeply sampled blood TCRbeta repertoires from subjects exposed to, actively infected with, or recovered from COVID-19 were included in the dataset. The repertoires were made available in a free public database intended to serve as a resource for research on the immune response to SARS-CoV-2. Samples were obtained from the ongoing ImmuneRACE study (first 160 participants) and from over 1,000 subjects provided by 6 global collaborators. A de-identified subject ID, COVID-19 status, age in years and sex were almost always included in the sample metadata. Where HLA class I and class II types were available, the types were taken from metadata supplied by the sample provider, not from assay-based typing.

The CDR3 spans 15 residues, from the cysteine through the phenylalanine. Kept here is only the CDR3 DNA, which spans 45 bases and is read in frame from base 1. According to the germline V gene (reference sequence), CDR1 reads LNHDA and CDR2 reads SQIVND. Clipping removes 5 bases from V and 3 bases from J, with 4 as the unmatched junction base count. A second Seattle source provided samples from volunteer blood donors who had recovered from COVID-19. The collaborating institutions used their own protocols to collect whole blood in K2EDTA tubes. For TCRbeta analysis, collaborator samples were shipped as frozen whole blood, as isolated PBMCs, or as DNA extracted from either sample type. Study-level results and caveats: How much clinical and demographic metadata was included differed by source and by participant, and the metadata was provided uncurated.

The TCR sequence derives from a man aged 35-49 years who had recovered from COVID-19. Material for sequencing was peripheral blood. Rearrangement joined TRBV19 to TRBJ2-7; 13 bases in the middle match TRBD2. The CDR3 has the sequence CASSGGLAGIYEQYF. DNA sequence: TGTGCCAGTAGTGGGGGACTAGCGGGAATCTACGAGCAGTACTTC. When the CDR3 is completed using the reference TRBV19 and TRBJ2-7 genes on either side, the full variable domain is DGGITQSPKYLFRKEGQNVTLSCEQNLNHDAMYWYRQDPGQGLRLIYYSQIVNDFQKGDIAEGYSVSREKKESFPLTVTSAQKNPTAFYLCASSGGLAGIYEQYFGPGTRLTVT.